The rows below give T cell receptor beta chains drawn from one sample of a study of T cell responses to AZD1222 COVID-19 vaccine. The data were produced by immunoSEQ multiplex PCR, yet TCRdb's version contains in-frame clones alone and is incomplete. This table holds approximately 130,000 clones, roughly nine tenths found once. Specimen: peripheral blood, collected 28 days after the second AZD1222 dose. The receptors derive from an adult who received the AZD1222 COVID-19 vaccine. The CDR3 runs from the conserved cysteine through the conserved F or W. D genes are given only for firm matches. Expanded clones get a size class; other rows say once, few or many, or leave the size out.

J: TRBJ2-3
V: TRBV4-1
D: .
size: .
CDR3: CASSQSYTDTQYF
DNA: TGCGCCAGCAGCCAATCCTACACAGATACGCAGTATTTT

J: TRBJ2-7
V: TRBV4-1
D: TRBD2
size: .
CDR3: CASSFSGGTYEQYF
DNA: TGCGCCAGCAGCTTTTCGGGAGGCACCTACGAGCAGTACTTC

J: TRBJ1-2
V: TRBV3-1/TRBV3-2
D: .
size: .
CDR3: CASSQVDGTYGYTF
DNA: TGTGCCAGCAGCCAAGTGGACGGAACCTATGGCTACACCTTC

J: TRBJ1-1
V: TRBV5-1
D: TRBD1
size: .
CDR3: CASSPGGQGHTEAFF
DNA: TGCGCCAGCAGCCCGGGGGGACAGGGCCACACTGAAGCTTTCTTT

J: TRBJ2-7
V: TRBV3-1/TRBV3-2
D: TRBD2
size: .
CDR3: CASSRGLAGTYEQYF
DNA: TGTGCCAGCAGCCGTGGACTAGCGGGGACCTACGAGCAGTACTTC

J: TRBJ1-2
V: TRBV5-1
D: .
size: .
CDR3: CASRSSGDYGYTF
DNA: TGCGCCAGCAGATCATCGGGGGACTATGGCTACACCTTC

J: TRBJ1-6
V: TRBV7-8
D: .
size: .
CDR3: CASSQQGPHNSPLHF
DNA: TGTGCCAGCAGCCAACAGGGACCGCATAATTCACCCCTCCACTTT

J: TRBJ1-2
V: TRBV11-2
D: .
size: .
CDR3: CASSAQGPGDGYTF
DNA: TGTGCCAGCAGCGCCCAGGGGCCAGGGGATGGCTACACCTTC

J: TRBJ1-4
V: TRBV6-5
D: TRBD1
size: .
CDR3: CASRQGADEKLFF
DNA: TGTGCCAGCAGGCAGGGGGCCGATGAAAAACTGTTTTTT

J: TRBJ1-6
V: TRBV19
D: .
size: .
CDR3: CASSSTGKWVSDSPLHF
DNA: TGTGCCAGTAGTTCAACAGGGAAATGGGTGTCGGATTCACCCCTCCACTTT

J: TRBJ2-1
V: TRBV20-1
D: .
size: once
CDR3: CSASLAVRYNEQFF
DNA: TGCAGTGCTAGTTTGGCCGTCCGCTACAATGAGCAGTTCTTC

J: TRBJ2-7
V: TRBV12-3/TRBV12-4
D: .
size: .
CDR3: CASRLRGEQYF
DNA: TGTGCCAGCAGACTACGTGGCGAGCAGTACTTC

J: TRBJ2-2
V: TRBV27
D: TRBD2
size: .
CDR3: CASKRDYSTGELFF
DNA: TGTGCCAGCAAACGGGACTACAGCACCGGGGAGCTGTTTTTT

J: TRBJ2-7
V: TRBV19
D: .
size: .
CDR3: CASSPRRGRSTYEQYF
DNA: TGTGCCAGTAGTCCACGCAGGGGCCGATCAACCTACGAGCAGTACTTC

J: TRBJ2-7
V: TRBV3-1/TRBV3-2
D: .
size: few
CDR3: CASSQEGLSYEQYF
DNA: TGTGCCAGCAGCCAAGAAGGCCTCTCCTACGAGCAGTACTTC

J: TRBJ1-1
V: TRBV29-1
D: .
size: .
CDR3: CSVDDSLNTEAFF
DNA: TGCAGCGTTGATGACAGCTTGAACACTGAAGCTTTCTTT

J: TRBJ1-3
V: TRBV18
D: TRBD1
size: .
CDR3: CASSPTKGQSGNTIYF
DNA: TGTGCCAGCTCACCTACAAAGGGACAGTCTGGAAACACCATATATTTT

J: TRBJ2-7
V: TRBV6-1
D: .
size: .
CDR3: CASSERGNEQYF
DNA: TGTGCCAGCAGTGAGAGAGGGAACGAGCAGTACTTC

J: TRBJ2-1
V: TRBV24-1
D: TRBD2
size: once
CDR3: CATSDFTSDNEQFF
DNA: TGTGCCACCAGTGATTTCACTAGCGACAATGAGCAGTTCTTC

J: TRBJ2-1
V: TRBV7-2
D: .
size: .
CDR3: CASSLVGGTYNEQFF
DNA: TGTGCCAGCAGCTTAGTGGGCGGGACCTACAATGAGCAGTTCTTC

J: TRBJ2-1
V: TRBV12-3/TRBV12-4
D: .
size: .
CDR3: CASSGAHEDEQFF
DNA: TGTGCCAGCAGTGGGGCCCACGAGGATGAGCAGTTCTTC

J: TRBJ1-6
V: TRBV19
D: .
size: .
CDR3: CASSIDLGRDSPLHF
DNA: TGTGCCAGTAGTATAGATCTAGGGAGGGATTCACCCCTCCACTTT

J: TRBJ1-5
V: TRBV6-4
D: TRBD1
size: .
CDR3: CASSAGGGQPQHF
DNA: TGTGCCAGCAGTGCAGGGGGGGGTCAGCCCCAGCATTTT

J: TRBJ1-6
V: TRBV18
D: .
size: .
CDR3: CASSPGGSFGSPLHF
DNA: TGTGCCAGCTCACCGGGAGGGTCGTTTGGTTCACCCCTCCACTTT

J: TRBJ2-7
V: TRBV30
D: .
size: .
CDR3: CAWTKQGSSSYEQYF
DNA: TGTGCCTGGACTAAACAAGGGTCCAGCTCCTACGAGCAGTACTTC

J: TRBJ1-4
V: TRBV5-1
D: .
size: .
CDR3: CASRAGVPISTNEKLFF
DNA: TGCGCCAGCAGGGCCGGCGTACCGATTTCAACTAATGAAAAACTGTTTTTT

J: TRBJ2-7
V: TRBV18
D: .
size: few
CDR3: CASSPGRSTYEQYF
DNA: TGTGCCAGCTCGCCCGGCAGGTCAACCTACGAGCAGTACTTC

J: TRBJ2-1
V: TRBV6-4
D: TRBD2
size: .
CDR3: CASSDSGASGRGEQFF
DNA: TGTGCCAGCAGTGACTCAGGCGCTAGCGGGAGGGGTGAGCAGTTCTTC

J: TRBJ2-1
V: TRBV9
D: .
size: .
CDR3: CASSVDPGRVGEQFF
DNA: TGTGCCAGCAGCGTAGATCCAGGGCGGGTCGGTGAGCAGTTCTTC

J: TRBJ2-5
V: TRBV4-1
D: TRBD2
size: few
CDR3: CASSQPGLAGGPGQETQYF
DNA: TGCGCCAGCAGCCAACCGGGACTAGCGGGAGGGCCGGGTCAAGAGACCCAGTACTTC

J: TRBJ1-2
V: TRBV29-1
D: .
size: .
CDR3: CSVGDTGPYGYTF
DNA: TGCAGCGTGGGGGATACAGGCCCCTATGGCTACACCTTC

J: TRBJ1-1
V: TRBV30
D: .
size: .
CDR3: CAWSVEGEAFF
DNA: TGTGCCTGGAGTGTAGAGGGGGAGGCTTTCTTT

J: TRBJ2-1
V: TRBV19
D: .
size: .
CDR3: CASNQGHYNEQFF
DNA: TGTGCCAGTAACCAGGGCCACTACAATGAGCAGTTCTTC

J: TRBJ1-2
V: TRBV5-4
D: TRBD1
size: .
CDR3: CASSRFSTGTGVLNYGYTF
DNA: TGTGCCAGCAGCCGTTTCTCAACCGGGACAGGGGTTCTTAACTATGGCTACACCTTC

J: TRBJ1-6
V: TRBV6-5
D: .
size: .
CDR3: CASSYSSGQGLSPLHF
DNA: TGTGCCAGCAGTTACTCGAGTGGCCAGGGTTTATCACCCCTCCACTTT

J: TRBJ1-4
V: TRBV2
D: .
size: .
CDR3: CASSRPTTNEKLFF
DNA: TGTGCCAGCAGTCGCCCTACAACTAATGAAAAACTGTTTTTT

J: TRBJ1-5
V: TRBV5-4
D: .
size: once
CDR3: CASSLGPAKAQHF
DNA: TGTGCCAGCAGCTTGGGACCGGCTAAAGCCCAGCATTTT

J: TRBJ1-6
V: TRBV4-3
D: .
size: .
CDR3: CASSQGPRGTDSPLHF
DNA: TGCGCCAGCAGCCAAGGCCCGAGAGGGACGGATTCACCCCTCCACTTT

J: TRBJ1-2
V: TRBV11-2
D: TRBD1
size: .
CDR3: CASSFNQGGNGYTF
DNA: TGTGCCAGCAGCTTCAATCAGGGGGGGAATGGCTACACCTTC

J: TRBJ1-1
V: TRBV6-5
D: .
size: .
CDR3: CASSSLRGGDTEAFF
DNA: TGTGCCAGCAGTTCTCTGAGGGGGGGAGACACTGAAGCTTTCTTT

J: TRBJ2-1
V: TRBV13
D: .
size: .
CDR3: CASSLGRRGPVNEQFF
DNA: TGTGCCAGCAGCTTAGGTAGGCGGGGGCCGGTCAATGAGCAGTTCTTC

J: TRBJ2-7
V: TRBV28
D: .
size: .
CDR3: CASSIGSVEPYF
DNA: TGTGCCAGCAGTATTGGGTCGGTGGAGCCGTACTTC

J: TRBJ1-5
V: TRBV10-3
D: .
size: .
CDR3: CAISEISHQGRQPQHF
DNA: TGTGCCATCAGTGAGATAAGCCACCAGGGGCGTCAGCCCCAGCATTTT

J: TRBJ2-1
V: TRBV6-1
D: .
size: .
CDR3: CASSVEAGSSYNEQFF
DNA: TGTGCCAGCAGTGTGGAGGCAGGGAGCTCCTACAATGAGCAGTTCTTC

J: TRBJ2-7
V: TRBV12-3/TRBV12-4
D: .
size: .
CDR3: CASSQDYEQYF
DNA: TGTGCCAGCAGTCAGGACTACGAGCAGTACTTC

J: TRBJ2-3
V: TRBV5-4
D: .
size: .
CDR3: CASSLDGDTQYF
DNA: TGTGCCAGCAGCTTGGACGGGGATACGCAGTATTTT

J: TRBJ1-2
V: TRBV11-2
D: .
size: .
CDR3: CASSLDAGGPVGYTF
DNA: TGTGCCAGCAGCTTAGATGCGGGGGGGCCAGTGGGCTACACCTTC

J: TRBJ2-5
V: TRBV7-9
D: .
size: .
CDR3: CASSLGRAEKIEETQYF
DNA: TGTGCCAGCAGCTTAGGGCGCGCGGAGAAGATAGAAGAGACCCAGTACTTC

J: TRBJ2-1
V: TRBV4-1
D: TRBD1
size: .
CDR3: CASSHLTGTHNEQFF
DNA: TGCGCCAGCAGCCACCTGACAGGGACCCACAATGAGCAGTTCTTC

J: TRBJ1-4
V: TRBV12-5
D: TRBD1
size: .
CDR3: CASGPGQGNEKLFF
DNA: TGTGCTAGTGGCCCGGGACAGGGGAATGAAAAACTGTTTTTT